This is a list of T cell receptor beta chains from one sample in a study of blood T cell repertoires in COVID-19. Clones were sequenced by immunoSEQ multiplex PCR, and TCRdb holds only the in-frame ones, with some missing. This table holds about 260,000 clones, about 90% found once. The source material was peripheral blood. The receptors were gathered from a woman between 50 and 59 years old who had recovered from COVID-19. Both conserved end residues are part of each CDR3. D genes are given only for firm matches. Only part of the rows carry a size: once, few, many, or a class if the clone is expanded.

J gene: TRBJ1-6; V gene: TRBV4-1; clone size: NA; D gene: NA; CDR3 protein: CASSQESGYHSPLHF; CDR3 DNA: TGCGCCAGCAGCCAAGAGTCGGGGTACCATTCACCCCTCCACTTT
J gene: TRBJ2-2; V gene: TRBV6-2/TRBV6-3; clone size: NA; D gene: NA; CDR3 protein: CASSFRGTGELFF; CDR3 DNA: TGTGCCAGCAGTTTCCGGGGAACCGGGGAGCTGTTTTTT
J gene: TRBJ2-3; V gene: TRBV5-1; clone size: NA; D gene: NA; CDR3 protein: CASSNRGGDTQYF; CDR3 DNA: TGCGCCAGCAGCAACAGGGGAGGAGATACGCAGTATTTT
J gene: TRBJ1-2; V gene: TRBV12-3/TRBV12-4; clone size: NA; D gene: NA; CDR3 protein: CASSLDPLYGYTF; CDR3 DNA: TGTGCCAGCAGTTTAGACCCACTCTATGGCTACACCTTC
J gene: TRBJ1-1; V gene: TRBV4-2; clone size: once; D gene: NA; CDR3 protein: CASSHPDSDGNTEAFF; CDR3 DNA: TGTGCCAGCAGCCATCCGGACAGTGATGGGAACACTGAAGCTTTCTTT
J gene: TRBJ1-2; V gene: TRBV2; clone size: NA; D gene: NA; CDR3 protein: CASTIGRMNYGYTF; CDR3 DNA: TGTGCCAGCACCATTGGCAGGATGAACTATGGCTACACCTTC
J gene: TRBJ2-2; V gene: TRBV7-9; clone size: NA; D gene: TRBD2; CDR3 protein: CASSISLAGVRTGELFF; CDR3 DNA: TGTGCCAGCAGCATATCACTAGCGGGGGTCCGCACCGGGGAGCTGTTTTTT
J gene: TRBJ1-4; V gene: TRBV7-4; clone size: NA; D gene: NA; CDR3 protein: CASSPSNRLQGTNEKLFF; CDR3 DNA: TGTGCCAGCAGCCCTTCAAACCGCTTACAGGGAACTAATGAAAAACTGTTTTTT
J gene: TRBJ2-1; V gene: TRBV5-1; clone size: once; D gene: TRBD2; CDR3 protein: CASSLTTSGGYNEQFF; CDR3 DNA: TGCGCCAGCAGCTTAACGACTAGCGGGGGGTACAATGAGCAGTTCTTC
J gene: TRBJ2-7; V gene: TRBV7-8; clone size: NA; D gene: NA; CDR3 protein: CASSRGGETYEQYF; CDR3 DNA: TGTGCCAGCTCCCGCGGCGGGGAAACCTACGAGCAGTACTTC
J gene: TRBJ2-1; V gene: TRBV7-3; clone size: once; D gene: TRBD2; CDR3 protein: CASSTIAGTEQFF; CDR3 DNA: TGTGCCAGCAGCACCATAGCGGGAACTGAGCAGTTCTTC
J gene: TRBJ1-1; V gene: TRBV13; clone size: NA; D gene: NA; CDR3 protein: CASSLDRSTEAFF; CDR3 DNA: TGTGCCAGCAGCTTAGATAGAAGCACTGAAGCTTTCTTT
J gene: TRBJ2-3; V gene: TRBV5-1; clone size: NA; D gene: TRBD2; CDR3 protein: CASSLGPSGTDTQYF; CDR3 DNA: TGCGCCAGCAGCTTGGGTCCTAGCGGGACAGATACGCAGTATTTT
J gene: TRBJ1-3; V gene: TRBV3-1/TRBV3-2; clone size: NA; D gene: NA; CDR3 protein: CASSPLSGNTIYF; CDR3 DNA: TGTGCCAGCAGCCCCCTCTCTGGAAACACCATATATTTT
J gene: TRBJ2-2; V gene: TRBV3-1/TRBV3-2; clone size: NA; D gene: TRBD1; CDR3 protein: CASTPLRQGSTGELFF; CDR3 DNA: TGTGCCAGCACCCCTTTGAGACAGGGAAGCACCGGGGAGCTGTTTTTT
J gene: TRBJ1-2; V gene: TRBV6-6; clone size: NA; D gene: TRBD1; CDR3 protein: CASSPGGGGTPYYGYTF; CDR3 DNA: TGTGCCAGCAGTCCAGGGGGTGGGGGTACCCCTTACTATGGCTACACCTTC
J gene: TRBJ1-1; V gene: TRBV28; clone size: NA; D gene: NA; CDR3 protein: CASSLIGLIAFF; CDR3 DNA: TGTGCCAGCAGTTTGATCGGGTTAATAGCTTTCTTT
J gene: TRBJ2-1; V gene: TRBV18; clone size: NA; D gene: TRBD2; CDR3 protein: CASHPGGDLSYNEQFF; CDR3 DNA: TGTGCCAGCCACCCGGGAGGGGACCTCTCCTACAATGAGCAGTTCTTC
J gene: TRBJ2-1; V gene: TRBV11-2; clone size: NA; D gene: TRBD1; CDR3 protein: CASSLSGGNEQFF; CDR3 DNA: TGTGCCAGCAGCCTATCAGGGGGCAATGAGCAGTTCTTC
J gene: TRBJ1-3; V gene: TRBV27; clone size: once; D gene: NA; CDR3 protein: CASSLNWGLGNTIYF; CDR3 DNA: TGTGCCAGCAGTTTAAATTGGGGGCTTGGAAACACCATATATTTT
J gene: TRBJ2-7; V gene: TRBV7-9; clone size: NA; D gene: TRBD2; CDR3 protein: CASSFLGDYPRGEQYF; CDR3 DNA: TGTGCCAGCAGCTTCCTAGGGGACTACCCACGGGGCGAGCAGTACTTC
J gene: TRBJ2-7; V gene: TRBV10-3; clone size: NA; D gene: NA; CDR3 protein: CAISDSRDPYEQYF; CDR3 DNA: TGTGCCATCAGTGATTCGAGGGATCCCTACGAGCAGTACTTC
J gene: TRBJ1-3; V gene: TRBV9; clone size: NA; D gene: TRBD1; CDR3 protein: CASSVATGGRNYGNTIYF; CDR3 DNA: TGTGCCAGCAGCGTAGCGACAGGGGGCCGGAATTACGGAAACACCATATATTTT
J gene: TRBJ2-5; V gene: TRBV5-1; clone size: NA; D gene: TRBD1; CDR3 protein: CASRQGAHQETQYF; CDR3 DNA: TGCGCCAGCAGACAGGGGGCCCACCAAGAGACCCAGTACTTC
J gene: TRBJ1-2; V gene: TRBV15; clone size: NA; D gene: NA; CDR3 protein: CATSRGGTNYGYTF; CDR3 DNA: TGTGCCACCAGCCGGGGGGGCACTAACTATGGCTACACCTTC
J gene: TRBJ1-1; V gene: TRBV6-6; clone size: NA; D gene: NA; CDR3 protein: CASRDRGGGTEAFF; CDR3 DNA: TGTGCCAGCAGGGACCGGGGAGGTGGCACTGAAGCTTTCTTT
J gene: TRBJ2-3; V gene: TRBV7-9; clone size: NA; D gene: NA; CDR3 protein: CASDFPGQIEMDTQYF; CDR3 DNA: TGTGCCAGCGATTTCCCGGGACAAATTGAGATGGATACGCAGTATTTT
J gene: TRBJ1-2; V gene: TRBV10-3; clone size: NA; D gene: TRBD1; CDR3 protein: CAISPGQGNYGYTF; CDR3 DNA: TGTGCCATCAGTCCGGGACAGGGGAACTATGGCTACACCTTC
J gene: TRBJ2-5; V gene: TRBV3-1/TRBV3-2; clone size: once; D gene: TRBD2; CDR3 protein: CASSQAGLAGEETQYF; CDR3 DNA: TGTGCCAGCAGCCAAGCTGGACTAGCGGGGGAAGAGACCCAGTACTTC
J gene: TRBJ1-5; V gene: TRBV27; clone size: NA; D gene: NA; CDR3 protein: CASSLLRGGQPQHF; CDR3 DNA: TGTGCCAGCAGTTTACTCAGGGGTGGACAGCCCCAGCATTTT
J gene: TRBJ1-5; V gene: TRBV5-6; clone size: NA; D gene: NA; CDR3 protein: CASSLAGGSNQPQHF; CDR3 DNA: TGTGCCAGCAGCTTGGCCGGGGGTAGCAATCAGCCCCAGCATTTT
J gene: TRBJ2-7; V gene: TRBV6-4; clone size: NA; D gene: TRBD1; CDR3 protein: CASSASTGRNEQYF; CDR3 DNA: TGTGCCAGCAGTGCCTCGACAGGGCGGAACGAGCAGTACTTC
J gene: TRBJ2-7; V gene: TRBV7-8; clone size: NA; D gene: NA; CDR3 protein: CASSLEGRGRPTPSYEQYF; CDR3 DNA: TGTGCCAGCAGCTTAGAGGGGAGGGGGAGACCGACCCCTTCCTACGAGCAGTACTTC
J gene: TRBJ1-1; V gene: TRBV7-3; clone size: few; D gene: NA; CDR3 protein: CASSAYEGRLTEAFF; CDR3 DNA: TGTGCCAGCAGCGCCTACGAGGGGAGGCTCACTGAAGCTTTCTTT
J gene: TRBJ1-1; V gene: TRBV27; clone size: few; D gene: NA; CDR3 protein: CASSLSNALGGVPKAFF; CDR3 DNA: TGTGCCAGCAGTTTATCCAATGCGCTGGGAGGAGTCCCGAAAGCTTTCTTT
J gene: TRBJ2-2; V gene: TRBV7-6; clone size: NA; D gene: TRBD2; CDR3 protein: CASSFWTSGATSNTGELFF; CDR3 DNA: TGTGCCAGCAGCTTCTGGACTAGCGGGGCTACCTCGAACACCGGGGAGCTGTTTTTT
J gene: TRBJ2-3; V gene: TRBV6-5; clone size: NA; D gene: NA; CDR3 protein: CASRKGRGPTDTQYF; CDR3 DNA: TGTGCCAGCAGAAAAGGCAGGGGACCCACAGATACGCAGTATTTT
J gene: TRBJ1-6; V gene: TRBV5-1; clone size: NA; D gene: NA; CDR3 protein: CASSFEQMSSYNSPLHF; CDR3 DNA: TGCGCCAGCAGCTTCGAACAGATGAGCTCCTATAATTCACCCCTCCACTTT
J gene: TRBJ2-7; V gene: TRBV28; clone size: NA; D gene: TRBD1; CDR3 protein: CASSGTGQPYEQYF; CDR3 DNA: TGTGCCAGCAGTGGGACAGGGCAACCCTACGAGCAGTACTTC
J gene: TRBJ1-1; V gene: TRBV13; clone size: NA; D gene: NA; CDR3 protein: CASIPGDFMNTEAFF; CDR3 DNA: TGTGCCAGCATACCCGGGGATTTCATGAACACTGAAGCTTTCTTT
J gene: TRBJ2-3; V gene: TRBV4-1; clone size: NA; D gene: NA; CDR3 protein: CASSQPDLVTAQYF; CDR3 DNA: TGCGCCAGCAGCCAACCCGACTTAGTAACTGCGCAGTATTTT
J gene: TRBJ1-1; V gene: TRBV6-2/TRBV6-3; clone size: NA; D gene: NA; CDR3 protein: CASSYLGGAFF; CDR3 DNA: TGTGCCAGCAGTTACTTGGGGGGGGCTTTCTTT
J gene: TRBJ2-7; V gene: TRBV6-5; clone size: NA; D gene: TRBD1; CDR3 protein: CASRDRGYEQYF; CDR3 DNA: TGTGCCAGCCGGGACAGGGGGTACGAGCAGTACTTC
J gene: TRBJ1-2; V gene: TRBV30; clone size: once; D gene: TRBD1; CDR3 protein: CAWSAVTGDGYGYTF; CDR3 DNA: TGTGCCTGGAGTGCGGTTACAGGGGACGGCTATGGCTACACCTTC
J gene: TRBJ2-4; V gene: TRBV19; clone size: NA; D gene: NA; CDR3 protein: CASSIDTRLAKNIQYF; CDR3 DNA: TGTGCCAGTAGTATTGATACCAGGTTAGCCAAAAACATTCAGTACTTC
J gene: TRBJ2-3; V gene: TRBV18; clone size: NA; D gene: NA; CDR3 protein: CASSPQGDTQYF; CDR3 DNA: TGTGCCAGCTCACCCCAGGGGGATACGCAGTATTTT
J gene: TRBJ2-3; V gene: TRBV29-1; clone size: NA; D gene: TRBD2; CDR3 protein: CSAAGLPITDTQYF; CDR3 DNA: TGCAGCGCTGCGGGACTACCCATCACAGATACGCAGTATTTT
J gene: TRBJ2-7; V gene: TRBV30; clone size: NA; D gene: NA; CDR3 protein: CAWTHPSSYEQYF; CDR3 DNA: TGTGCCTGGACTCACCCCTCCAGCTACGAGCAGTACTTC
J gene: TRBJ2-5; V gene: TRBV5-4; clone size: NA; D gene: TRBD2; CDR3 protein: CASSPGLAGGTQETQYF; CDR3 DNA: TGTGCCAGCAGCCCGGGACTAGCGGGGGGGACCCAAGAGACCCAGTACTTC
J gene: TRBJ2-4; V gene: TRBV12-2; clone size: NA; D gene: NA; CDR3 protein: CASRFVRILAKNIQYF; CDR3 DNA: TGTGCAAGTCGCTTTGTAAGAATACTAGCCAAAAACATTCAGTACTTC
J gene: TRBJ2-7; V gene: TRBV28; clone size: NA; D gene: NA; CDR3 protein: CASSQPTADYEQYF; CDR3 DNA: TGTGCCAGCAGTCAACCGACAGCAGACTACGAGCAGTACTTC
J gene: TRBJ1-5; V gene: TRBV5-6; clone size: NA; D gene: TRBD1; CDR3 protein: CASSPGTANQPQHF; CDR3 DNA: TGTGCCAGCAGCCCAGGGACAGCAAATCAGCCCCAGCATTTT
J gene: TRBJ2-3; V gene: TRBV6-4; clone size: NA; D gene: TRBD2; CDR3 protein: CASSERGSTDTQYF; CDR3 DNA: TGTGCCAGCAGCGAGCGGGGGAGCACAGATACGCAGTATTTT
J gene: TRBJ1-4; V gene: TRBV6-5; clone size: NA; D gene: TRBD1; CDR3 protein: CASSPGTVHEKLFF; CDR3 DNA: TGTGCCAGCAGCCCAGGGACAGTTCATGAAAAACTGTTTTTT
J gene: TRBJ2-5; V gene: TRBV2; clone size: many; D gene: TRBD1; CDR3 protein: CASRRTGQEKTQYF; CDR3 DNA: TGTGCCAGCAGGAGAACCGGACAGGAGAAGACCCAGTACTTC
J gene: TRBJ1-5; V gene: TRBV19; clone size: NA; D gene: NA; CDR3 protein: CASIYSGSGPAGQPQHF; CDR3 DNA: TGTGCCAGTATTTATAGTGGCAGTGGGCCCGCTGGTCAGCCCCAGCATTTT
J gene: TRBJ1-6; V gene: TRBV7-2; clone size: once; D gene: NA; CDR3 protein: CASSQGSPLHF; CDR3 DNA: TGTGCCAGCAGCCAGGGGTCCCCCCTCCACTTT
J gene: TRBJ2-7; V gene: TRBV19; clone size: NA; D gene: TRBD1; CDR3 protein: CASGRTGKGYEQYF; CDR3 DNA: TGTGCCAGCGGTAGGACAGGGAAGGGCTACGAGCAGTACTTC
J gene: TRBJ1-1; V gene: TRBV29-1; clone size: once; D gene: NA; CDR3 protein: CSVERGLGTEAFF; CDR3 DNA: TGCAGCGTTGAAAGGGGCCTTGGCACTGAAGCTTTCTTT
J gene: TRBJ1-2; V gene: TRBV29-1; clone size: NA; D gene: NA; CDR3 protein: CSVEGWNRDNYGYTF; CDR3 DNA: TGCAGCGTTGAAGGGTGGAACCGGGATAACTATGGCTACACCTTC